This T cell receptor (beta chain) was sequenced in a study of blood T cells in healthy people across ages. Points from the study as a whole: Diversity of TCR beta correlated strongly with naive T cell percentage.

PCR was performed a second time for roughly 7 to 12 cycles using a sample-barcoded 5' primer and a J-beta primer mix. TCRdb re-called the 5' RACE reads with MiXCR, one entry per CDR3 protein. The sample shows around 900,000 distinct CDR3 sequences, under 35% of them seen only once. Comment on this clonotype: Antigen specificity is unknown.

The sample providers were healthy Caucasian people from Russia, aged roughly 6 to 90. Samples had at least 7 million PBMCs isolated from them. V lost 10 bases and J 0 bases, leaving 17 bases between the germline ends. CDR3 length: 15 amino acids. Germline V gene lookup returns CDR1 SGHAT and CDR2 FQNNGV. The sequence was obtained from an elderly woman in good health. The V and J genes are TRBV11-2 and TRBJ2-3; no reliable D call. Sequenced sample: blood. The CDR3 nucleotides are TGTGCCACCTCCCCACCCGACTCTAGCACAGATACGCAGTATTTT. Protein: CATSPPDSSTDTQYF. The whole variable domain, filled in from reference TRBV11-2 and TRBJ2-3, reads EAGVAQSPRYKIIEKRQSVAFWCNPISGHATLYWYQQILGQGPKLLIQFQNNGVVDDSQLPKDRFSAERLKGVDSTLKIQPAKLEDSAVYLCATSPPDSSTDTQYFGPGTRLTVL.